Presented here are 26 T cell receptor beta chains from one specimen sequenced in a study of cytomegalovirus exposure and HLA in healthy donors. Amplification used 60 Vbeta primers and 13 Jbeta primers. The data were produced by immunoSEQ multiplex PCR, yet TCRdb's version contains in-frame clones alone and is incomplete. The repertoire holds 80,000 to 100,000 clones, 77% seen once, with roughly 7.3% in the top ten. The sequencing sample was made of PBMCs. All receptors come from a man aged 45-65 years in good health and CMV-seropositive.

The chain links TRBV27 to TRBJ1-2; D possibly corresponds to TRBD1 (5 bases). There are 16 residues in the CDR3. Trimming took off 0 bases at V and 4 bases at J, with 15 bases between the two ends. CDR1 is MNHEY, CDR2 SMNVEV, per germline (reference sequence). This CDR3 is CASSLSIAGPGYGYTF. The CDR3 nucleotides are TGTGCCAGCAGTTTATCGATTGCGGGGCCTGGCTATGGCTACACCTTC.

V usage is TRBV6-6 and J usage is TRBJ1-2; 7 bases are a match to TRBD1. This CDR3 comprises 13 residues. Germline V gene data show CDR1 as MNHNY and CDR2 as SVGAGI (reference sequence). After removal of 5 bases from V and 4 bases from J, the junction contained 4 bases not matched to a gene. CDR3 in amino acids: CASSRGQIYGYTF. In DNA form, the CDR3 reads TGTGCCAGCAGTCGGGGACAGATCTATGGCTACACCTTC.

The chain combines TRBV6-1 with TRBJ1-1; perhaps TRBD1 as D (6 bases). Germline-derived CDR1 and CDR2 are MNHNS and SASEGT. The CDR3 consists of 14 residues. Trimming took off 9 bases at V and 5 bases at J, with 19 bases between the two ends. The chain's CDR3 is CARDGGRGKTEAFF. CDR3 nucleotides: TGTGCCAGAGACGGGGGGCGCGGGAAAACTGAAGCTTTCTTT.

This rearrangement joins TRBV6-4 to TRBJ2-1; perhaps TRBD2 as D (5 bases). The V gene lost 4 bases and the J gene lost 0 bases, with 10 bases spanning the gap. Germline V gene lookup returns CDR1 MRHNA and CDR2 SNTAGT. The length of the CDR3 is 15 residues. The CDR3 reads CASSVEESSYNEQFF. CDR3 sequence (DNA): TGTGCCAGCAGTGTGGAGGAAAGCTCCTACAATGAGCAGTTCTTC.

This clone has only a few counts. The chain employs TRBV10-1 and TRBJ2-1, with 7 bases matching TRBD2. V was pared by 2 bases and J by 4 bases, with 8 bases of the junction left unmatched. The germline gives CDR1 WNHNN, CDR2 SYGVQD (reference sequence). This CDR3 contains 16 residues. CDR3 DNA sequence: TGCGCCAGCAGTGAGGGGACTATAACTGAGTACAATGAGCAGTTCTTC. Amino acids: CASSEGTITEYNEQFF.

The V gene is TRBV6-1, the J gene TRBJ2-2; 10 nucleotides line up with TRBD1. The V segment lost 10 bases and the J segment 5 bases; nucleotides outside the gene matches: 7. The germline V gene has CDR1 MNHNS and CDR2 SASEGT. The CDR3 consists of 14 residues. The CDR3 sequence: CATSGTGVTGELFF. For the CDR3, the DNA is TGTGCCACTTCCGGGACAGGGGTGACCGGGGAGCTGTTTTTT.

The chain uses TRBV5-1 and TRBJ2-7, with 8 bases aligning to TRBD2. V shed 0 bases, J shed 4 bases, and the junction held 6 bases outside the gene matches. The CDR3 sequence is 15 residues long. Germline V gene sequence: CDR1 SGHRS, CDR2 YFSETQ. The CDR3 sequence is CASSLAGTSFYEQYF. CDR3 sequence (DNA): TGCGCCAGCAGCTTGGCCGGGACTAGTTTTTACGAGCAGTACTTC.

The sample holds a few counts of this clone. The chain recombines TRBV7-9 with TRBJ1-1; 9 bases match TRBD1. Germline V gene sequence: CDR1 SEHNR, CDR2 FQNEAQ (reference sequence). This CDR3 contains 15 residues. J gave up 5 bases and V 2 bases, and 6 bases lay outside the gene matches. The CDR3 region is CASSLSGTGQTEAFF. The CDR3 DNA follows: TGTGCCAGCAGCTTATCCGGGACAGGGCAAACTGAAGCTTTCTTT. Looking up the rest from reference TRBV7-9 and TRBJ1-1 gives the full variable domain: DTGVSQNPRHKITKRGQNVTFRCDPISEHNRLYWYRQTLGQGPEFLTYFQNEAQLEKSRLLSDRFSAERPKGSFSTLEIQRTEQGDSAMYLCASSLSGTGQTEAFFGQGTRLTVV.

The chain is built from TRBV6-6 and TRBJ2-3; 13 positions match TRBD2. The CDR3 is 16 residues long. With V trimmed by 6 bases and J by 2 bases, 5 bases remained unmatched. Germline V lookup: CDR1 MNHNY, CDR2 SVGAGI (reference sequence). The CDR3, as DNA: TGTGCCAGCAGAAGGACTAGCGGGGGAGACACAGATACGCAGTATTTT. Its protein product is CASRRTSGGDTDTQYF.

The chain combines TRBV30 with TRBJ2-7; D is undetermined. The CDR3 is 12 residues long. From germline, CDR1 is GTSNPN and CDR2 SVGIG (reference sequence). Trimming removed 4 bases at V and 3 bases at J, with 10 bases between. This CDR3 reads CAWMEQHYEQYF. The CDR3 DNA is TGTGCCTGGATGGAACAGCACTACGAGCAGTACTTC.

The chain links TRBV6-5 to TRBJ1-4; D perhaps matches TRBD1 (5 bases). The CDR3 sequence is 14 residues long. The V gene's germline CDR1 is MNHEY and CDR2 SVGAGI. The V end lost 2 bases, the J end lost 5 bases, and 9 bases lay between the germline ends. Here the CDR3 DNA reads TGTGCCAGCAGTTACGGCCAGGGCAATGAAAAACTGTTTTTT. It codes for CASSYGQGNEKLFF.

CDR3 sequence reads: CASSPLPATEGKGQGKTDTQYF. The CDR3 DNA reads as TGCGCCAGCAGCCCCTTACCTGCTACGGAAGGTAAGGGACAGGGGAAGACAGATACGCAGTATTTT. The J gene is TRBJ2-3, the V gene TRBV5-1; 10 positions match TRBD1. J gave up 3 bases and V 4 bases, and 26 bases lay outside the gene matches. The CDR3 sequence is 22 residues long. Germline V lookup: CDR1 SGHRS, CDR2 YFSETQ.

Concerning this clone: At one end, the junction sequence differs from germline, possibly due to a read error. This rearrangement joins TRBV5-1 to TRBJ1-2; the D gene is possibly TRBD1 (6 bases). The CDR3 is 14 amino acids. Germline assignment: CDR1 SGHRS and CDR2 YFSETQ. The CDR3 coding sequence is TGCGCCAGCAGCTTGGAACAGGGTAACTATGGCTACCCCTTC. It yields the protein CASSLEQGNYGYPF.

The CDR3: CASGQGDTEAFF. The DNA for the CDR3 is TGTGCCAGCGGACAGGGAGACACTGAAGCTTTCTTT. This chain links TRBV27 with TRBJ1-1, with 8 bases aligning to TRBD1. Germline loops: CDR1 MNHEY, CDR2 SMNVEV (reference sequence). With 8 bases clipped from V and 3 bases from J, the junction kept 2 bases outside the gene matches. The CDR3 is made up of 12 amino acids.

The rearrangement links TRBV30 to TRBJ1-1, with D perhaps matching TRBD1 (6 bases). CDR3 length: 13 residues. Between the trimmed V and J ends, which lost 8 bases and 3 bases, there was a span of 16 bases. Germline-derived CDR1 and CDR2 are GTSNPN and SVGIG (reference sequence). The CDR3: CALDLTGYTEAFF. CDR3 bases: TGTGCCCTGGACTTAACAGGGTACACTGAAGCTTTCTTT.

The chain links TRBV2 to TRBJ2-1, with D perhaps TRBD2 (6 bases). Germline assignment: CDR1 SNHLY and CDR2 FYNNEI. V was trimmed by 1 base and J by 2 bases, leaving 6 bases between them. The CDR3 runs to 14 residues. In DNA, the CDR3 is TGTGCCAGCAGTGAAGGGACTACCTACAATGAGCAGTTCTTC. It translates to CASSEGTTYNEQFF.

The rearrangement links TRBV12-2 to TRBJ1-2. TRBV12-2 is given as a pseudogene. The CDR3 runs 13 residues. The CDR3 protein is CASPPTGFYGYTF. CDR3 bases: TGTGCAAGTCCCCCGACGGGTTTCTATGGCTACACCTTC.

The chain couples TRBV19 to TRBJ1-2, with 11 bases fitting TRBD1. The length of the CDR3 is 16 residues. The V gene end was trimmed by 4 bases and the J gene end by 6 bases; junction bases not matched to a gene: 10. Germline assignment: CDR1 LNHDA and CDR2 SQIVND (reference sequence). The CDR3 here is CASSTTGTGGKDGYTF. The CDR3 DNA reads TGTGCCAGTAGTACCACCGGGACAGGGGGGAAGGATGGCTACACCTTC.

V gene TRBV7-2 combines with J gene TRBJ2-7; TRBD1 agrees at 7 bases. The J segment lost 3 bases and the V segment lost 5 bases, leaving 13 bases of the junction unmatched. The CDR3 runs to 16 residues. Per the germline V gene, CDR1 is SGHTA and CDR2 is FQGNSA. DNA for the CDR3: TGTGCCAGCAGCACACAAGGGCAGGGGGTGGGCTACGAGCAGTACTTC. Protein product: CASSTQGQGVGYEQYF.

The CDR3 reads CASSQQLGHYGSNQPQHF. The CDR3 DNA follows: TGCGCCAGCAGCCAACAACTGGGACACTACGGGAGCAATCAGCCCCAGCATTTT. The rearrangement uses TRBV4-1 and TRBJ1-5; D possibly corresponds to TRBD1 (6 bases). The CDR3 sequence is 18 residues long. V shed 2 bases and J shed 1 base, with 18 bases lying between them. Germline V gives CDR1 MGHRA, CDR2 YSYEKL.

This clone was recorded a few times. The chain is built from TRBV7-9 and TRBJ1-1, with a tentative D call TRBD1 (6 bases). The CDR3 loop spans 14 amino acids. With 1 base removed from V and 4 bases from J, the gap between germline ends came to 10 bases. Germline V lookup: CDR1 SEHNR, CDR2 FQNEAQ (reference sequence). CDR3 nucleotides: TGTGCCAGCAGCTTAGACAGGGCGGCCACTGAAGCTTTCTTT. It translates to CASSLDRAATEAFF.

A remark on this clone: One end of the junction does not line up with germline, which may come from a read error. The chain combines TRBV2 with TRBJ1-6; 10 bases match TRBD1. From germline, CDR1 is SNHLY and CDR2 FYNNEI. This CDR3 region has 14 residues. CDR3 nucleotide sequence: TGTGCCAGCAGTGACCGGACAGGGGGTTCACCCCTCAACTTT. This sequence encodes CASSDRTGGSPLNF. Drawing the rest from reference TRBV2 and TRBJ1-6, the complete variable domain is EPEVTQTPSHQVTQMGQEVILRCVPISNHLYFYWYRQILGQKVEFLVSFYNNEISEKSEIFDDQFSVERPDGSNFTLKIRSTKLEDSAMYFCASSDRTGGSPLNFGNGTRLTVT.

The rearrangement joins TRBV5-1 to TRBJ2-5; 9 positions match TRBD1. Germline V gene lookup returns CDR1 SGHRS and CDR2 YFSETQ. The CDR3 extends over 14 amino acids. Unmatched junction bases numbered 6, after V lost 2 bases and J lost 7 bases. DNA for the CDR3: TGCGCCAGCAGCTTCCGGACAGGGGATGGGACCCAGTACTTC. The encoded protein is CASSFRTGDGTQYF. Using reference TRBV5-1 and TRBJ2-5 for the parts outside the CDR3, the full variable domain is KAGVTQTPRYLIKTRGQQVTLSCSPISGHRSVSWYQQTPGQGLQFLFEYFSETQRNKGNFPGRFSGRQFSNSRSEMNVSTLELGDSALYLCASSFRTGDGTQYFGPGTRLLVL.

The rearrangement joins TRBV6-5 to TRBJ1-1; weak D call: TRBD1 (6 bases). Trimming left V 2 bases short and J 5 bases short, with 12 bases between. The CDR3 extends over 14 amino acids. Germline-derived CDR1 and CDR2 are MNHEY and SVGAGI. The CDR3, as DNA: TGTGCCAGCAGTTACGGGGGGGGCGGGACTGAAGCTTTCTTT. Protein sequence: CASSYGGGGTEAFF.

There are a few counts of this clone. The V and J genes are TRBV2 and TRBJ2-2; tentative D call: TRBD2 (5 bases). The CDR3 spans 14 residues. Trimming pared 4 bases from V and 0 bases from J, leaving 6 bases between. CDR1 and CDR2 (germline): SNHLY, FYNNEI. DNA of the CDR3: TGTGCCAGCAGTGGCGGGCCGAACACCGGGGAGCTGTTTTTT. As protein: CASSGGPNTGELFF.

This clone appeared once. CDR3 DNA sequence: TGTGCCAGCAGCTTCTACCAGGGTACGAGCTCCTACAATGAGCAGTTCTTC. This codes for CASSFYQGTSSYNEQFF. The chain employs TRBV7-6 and TRBJ2-1; the D gene is possibly TRBD1 (5 bases). V lost 3 bases, J lost 0 bases, and 15 bases lay in between. Germline V lookup: CDR1 SGHVS, CDR2 FNYEAQ. This CDR3 spans 17 amino acids.